The next 18 T cell receptor beta chains were all read from a single sample in a study of blood T cell repertoires in COVID-19. TCRdb's copy holds only in-frame clones and misses some; the assay was immunoSEQ multiplex PCR. Among fewer than 250,000 clones, 70% to 80% were seen once, and the ten largest hold 12%. The sequencing sample was made of peripheral blood. Every receptor here comes from a woman in her forties or fifties with acute or convalescent COVID-19.

This clone was seen many times. The J gene is TRBJ2-7, the V gene TRBV13; D may be TRBD1 (5 bases). Trimming cost V 5 bases and J 6 bases, with 11 bases left between them. Germline V gives CDR1 PRHDT, CDR2 FYEKMQ (reference sequence). The CDR3 has 12 amino acids. As DNA, the CDR3 is TGTGCCAGCAGCCCCTCAGGGCGCGAGCAGTACTTC. Translation: CASSPSGREQYF.

This chain links TRBV19 with TRBJ1-5; a weak D match, TRBD1 (5 bases). CDR1 and CDR2 from the germline V gene are LNHDA and SQIVND (reference sequence). The CDR3 length is 13 residues. The germline V and J ends were trimmed by 6 bases and 5 bases, with 11 bases remaining between them. The chain's CDR3 is CASSDSNYQPQHF. The CDR3, as DNA: TGTGCCAGTAGCGACAGTAACTATCAGCCCCAGCATTTT.

J is TRBJ1-5 and V is TRBV7-8; 7 bases align to TRBD1. The germline V gene encodes CDR1 SGHVS and CDR2 FQNEAQ. There are 17 residues in the CDR3. Trimming removed 5 bases from V and 0 bases from J; junction bases left unmatched: 10. The CDR3 sequence: CASSLEGQRYSNQPQHF. The CDR3 region has the DNA TGTGCCAGCAGCCTAGAGGGACAGCGTTATAGCAATCAGCCCCAGCATTTT.

This clone was detected once. The chain couples TRBV6-2 or TRBV6-3 to TRBJ1-5; D possibly corresponds to TRBD1 (6 bases). Germline loops: CDR1 MNHEY, CDR2 SVGEGT. The CDR3 spans 15 residues. V gave up 4 bases and J gave up 4 bases, with 14 bases separating them. Written as DNA, the CDR3 is TGTGCCAGCAGTTTGACAGGCCGAGCTAATCAGCCCCAGCATTTT. As protein: CASSLTGRANQPQHF.

This sequence joins TRBV11-2 and TRBJ2-1; TRBD2 might be the D (5 bases). V lost 0 bases to trimming and J lost 6 bases, with 12 bases between them. This CDR3 is 15 amino acids long. Germline V CDR1 and CDR2: SGHAT, FQNNGV. CDR3 residues: CASSLDSGISNEQFF. The CDR3 DNA sequence: TGTGCCAGCAGCTTAGATTCGGGAATCTCCAATGAGCAGTTCTTC.

This clone was seen only a few times. The J gene is TRBJ1-5, the V gene TRBV19, with 9 bases identical to TRBD1. The length of the CDR3 is 14 residues. CDR1 LNHDA and CDR2 SQIVND come from the germline V gene (reference sequence). The ends lost 3 bases at V and 9 bases at J; junction bases unmatched: 6. The CDR3 sequence: CASSITGGSRPQHF. Here the CDR3 DNA reads TGTGCCAGTAGTATTACAGGGGGCTCAAGGCCCCAGCATTTT.

The J gene is TRBJ1-6, the V gene TRBV28; 7 positions match TRBD1. Unmatched junction bases numbered 6, after V lost 5 bases and J lost 8 bases. The CDR3 runs 14 residues. In germline, CDR1 is MDHEN, CDR2 SYDVKM. As DNA, the CDR3 is TGTGCCAGCAGTGGCCGGGACAGCTATTCACCCCTCCACTTT. This translates into CASSGRDSYSPLHF. The full variable domain, in which reference TRBV28 and TRBJ1-6 provide the parts outside the CDR3, is DVKVTQSSRYLVKRTGEKVFLECVQDMDHENMFWYRQDPGLGLRLIYFSYDVKMKEKGDIPEGYSVSREKKERFSLILESASTNQTSMYLCASSGRDSYSPLHFGNGTRLTVT.

The chain recombines TRBV24-1 with TRBJ1-5, with TRBD1 matching 11 bases. The CDR3 is 16 residues long. Trimming took 3 bases from V and 5 from J; bases not matched to a gene: 5. Germline V gene lookup returns CDR1 KGHDR and CDR2 SFDVKD. This CDR3 reads CATSDGWTGGYQPQHF. In nucleotides, the CDR3 is TGTGCCACCAGTGATGGATGGACAGGGGGCTATCAGCCCCAGCATTTT.

This chain links TRBV6-5 with TRBJ1-2; 7 bases are shared with TRBD1. Germline loops: CDR1 MNHEY, CDR2 SVGAGI. CDR3 size: 14 residues. The trim removed 6 bases at V and 2 bases at J, leaving 6 bases unmatched. The CDR3, as DNA: TGTGCCAGCAGGCGGGACAGTCAAAACTATGGCTACACCTTC. It is translated as CASRRDSQNYGYTF.

The chain is built from TRBV5-1 and TRBJ1-2; 8 bases are shared with TRBD1. This CDR3 has 14 amino acids. The ends lost 4 bases at V and 7 bases at J; junction bases unmatched: 9. Germline V CDR1 and CDR2: SGHRS, YFSETQ. CDR3 sequence: CASSLTSGQGGYTF. DNA of the CDR3: TGCGCCAGCAGCCTCACCTCCGGACAGGGTGGCTACACCTTC. The full variable domain, with the rest looked up from reference TRBV5-1 and TRBJ1-2, is KAGVTQTPRYLIKTRGQQVTLSCSPISGHRSVSWYQQTPGQGLQFLFEYFSETQRNKGNFPGRFSGRQFSNSRSEMNVSTLELGDSALYLCASSLTSGQGGYTFGSGTRLTVV.

The chain recombines TRBV7-9 with TRBJ1-1, with 9 nucleotides matching TRBD1. The CDR3 covers 17 residues. The germline V gene has CDR1 SEHNR and CDR2 FQNEAQ (reference sequence). Trimming cost V 3 bases and J 1 base; bases outside gene matches: 9. The CDR3 region is CASSFPDRGLQNTEAFF. In DNA form, the CDR3 reads TGTGCCAGCAGCTTCCCGGACAGGGGACTTCAGAACACTGAAGCTTTCTTT.

The V call is TRBV7-2, the J call TRBJ1-1, with 7 positions matching TRBD1. The CDR3 totals 16 residues. In germline, CDR1 is SGHTA, CDR2 FQGNSA. Germline trimming cut 0 bases from V and 4 bases from J; bases unmatched to any gene: 8. The CDR3 is CASSLATGEEGTEAFF. CDR3 bases: TGTGCCAGCAGCTTAGCTACAGGGGAAGAGGGCACTGAAGCTTTCTTT.

The chain links TRBV20-1 to TRBJ2-6, with D possibly TRBD1 on 6 matching bases. The CDR3 extends over 17 amino acids. CDR1 is DFQATT and CDR2 is SNEGSKA in the germline V gene (reference sequence). Trimming removed 5 bases at V and 4 bases at J, with 21 bases between. The CDR3 loop reads CSAGGGRGGEGANVLTF. CDR3 coding DNA: TGCAGTGCTGGTGGGGGCAGGGGTGGTGAAGGGGCCAACGTCCTGACTTTC.

This clone was observed once. The chain joins TRBV7-2 to TRBJ1-6, with 12 bases that match TRBD1. The CDR3 covers 16 residues. V lost 5 bases to trimming and J lost 10 bases; unmatched junction nucleotides: 9. CDR1 and CDR2 from the germline V gene are SGHTA and FQGNSA. The CDR3 bases are TGTGCCAGCAGCCTGCAAGGGACAGGGGGCGGATCACCCCTCCACTTT. It translates to CASSLQGTGGGSPLHF.

V and J are TRBV7-4 and TRBJ1-5; D perhaps matches TRBD1 (6 bases). Germline-derived CDR1 and CDR2 are SGHVT and SQSDAQ. The germline V and J ends were trimmed by 5 bases and 10 bases, with 21 bases remaining between them. The CDR3 sequence is 15 residues long. As DNA, the CDR3 is TGTGCCAGCAGCCCCCGGGGGGGCGAGATCTGCCCCCAGCATTTT. The encoded protein is CASSPRGGEICPQHF. Looking up the rest from reference TRBV7-4 and TRBJ1-5 gives the full variable domain: GAGVSQSPRYKVAKRGRDVALRCDSISGHVTLYWYRQTLGQGSEVLTYSQSDAQRDKSGRPSGRFSAERPERSVSTLKIQRTEQGDSAVYLCASSPRGGEICPQHFGDGTRLSIL.

The chain carries TRBV18 and TRBJ1-1; TRBD1 agrees at 8 bases. Germline assignment: CDR1 KGHSH and CDR2 LQKENI. CDR3 length equals 15 residues. The V and J ends lost 0 bases and 7 bases, in that order; junction bases with no gene match: 7. Here the CDR3 DNA reads TGTGCCAGCTCACCACCGTCGGGACAGGACCGTGAAGCTTTCTTT. This codes for CASSPPSGQDREAFF.

In DNA form, the CDR3 reads TGTGCCATCTGCAGGGCGCAAAACAATGAGCAGTTCTTC. As protein: CAICRAQNNEQFF. The chain carries TRBV10-3 and TRBJ2-1, with D possibly TRBD1 on 5 matching bases. Trimming shortened V by 8 bases and J by 5 bases, and 13 bases separated the two germline ends. Germline V lookup: CDR1 ENHRY, CDR2 SYGVKD. The CDR3 is 13 amino acids.

This clone was observed a few times. This chain uses TRBV3-1 (or the pseudogene TRBV3-2) with TRBJ1-6, with D tentatively TRBD1 (5 bases). V was pared by 3 bases and J by 7 bases, with 10 bases between. Germline values: CDR1 LGHDT, CDR2 YNNKEL (reference sequence). This CDR3 region has 14 residues. CDR3 nucleotide sequence: TGTGCCAGCAGCCAGGGTCGGGGGAATTCACCCCTCCACTTT. The encoded protein is CASSQGRGNSPLHF.